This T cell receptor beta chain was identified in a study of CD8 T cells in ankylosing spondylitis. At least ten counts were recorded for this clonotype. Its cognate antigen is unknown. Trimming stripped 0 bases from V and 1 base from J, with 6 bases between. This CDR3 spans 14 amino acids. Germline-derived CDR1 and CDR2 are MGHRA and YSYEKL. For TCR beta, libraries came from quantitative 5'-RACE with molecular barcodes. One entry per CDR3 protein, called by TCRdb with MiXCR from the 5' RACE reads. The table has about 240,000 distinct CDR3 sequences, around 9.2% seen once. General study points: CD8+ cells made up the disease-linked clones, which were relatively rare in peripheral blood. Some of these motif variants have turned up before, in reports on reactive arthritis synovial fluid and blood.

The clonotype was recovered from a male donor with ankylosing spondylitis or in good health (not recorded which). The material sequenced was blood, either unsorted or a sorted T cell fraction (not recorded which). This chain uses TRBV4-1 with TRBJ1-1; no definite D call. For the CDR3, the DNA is TGCGCCAGCAGCCAAGATACCACGAACACTGAAGCTTTCTTT. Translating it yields CASSQDTTNTEAFF.